Sequencing of this T cell receptor (beta chain) was carried out in a study of blood T cell repertoires in COVID-19. Study at large: Acute-phase and convalescent COVID-19 samples originated in the United States, Italy and Spain. PBMCs, B-cell-depleted T cells, or T cells provided the cDNA or gDNA that made up the material.

The germline V and J ends were trimmed by 2 bases and 6 bases, with 14 bases remaining between them. CDR3 length: 14 residues. Germline loops: CDR1 MNHNS, CDR2 SASEGT. Original analysis: For nucleated cells, counts were estimated from reference gene primer amplification. Using immunoSEQ multiplex PCR, the repertoire was profiled, and TCRdb retains in-frame clones only, with some absent. V and J calls and clone size come straight from that table; D and trimming were deduced from the DNA. Of under 500,000 clones listed, roughly 90% are singletons. The sequence derives from a woman younger than 45 with acute or convalescent COVID-19. The specimen sequenced was peripheral blood. The chain couples TRBV6-1 to TRBJ2-7, with D tentatively TRBD1 (5 bases). The CDR3 sequence is CASSETGFMGEQYF. In nucleotides, the CDR3 is TGTGCCAGCAGTGAAACAGGCTTTATGGGCGAGCAGTACTTC.